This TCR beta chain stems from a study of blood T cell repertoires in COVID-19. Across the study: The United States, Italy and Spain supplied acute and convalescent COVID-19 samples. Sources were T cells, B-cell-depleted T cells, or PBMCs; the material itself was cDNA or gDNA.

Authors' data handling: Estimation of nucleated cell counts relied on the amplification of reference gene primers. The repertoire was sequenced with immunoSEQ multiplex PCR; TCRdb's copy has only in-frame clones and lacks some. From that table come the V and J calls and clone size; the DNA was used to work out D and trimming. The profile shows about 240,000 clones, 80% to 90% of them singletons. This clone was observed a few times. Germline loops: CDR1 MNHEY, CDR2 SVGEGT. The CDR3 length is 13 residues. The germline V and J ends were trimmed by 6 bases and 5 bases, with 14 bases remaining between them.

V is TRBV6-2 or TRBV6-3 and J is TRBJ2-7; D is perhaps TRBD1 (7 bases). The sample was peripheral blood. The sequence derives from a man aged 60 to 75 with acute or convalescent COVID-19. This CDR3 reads CASSWTGGDEQYF. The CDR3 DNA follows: TGTGCCAGCAGCTGGACAGGAGGGGACGAGCAGTACTTC.